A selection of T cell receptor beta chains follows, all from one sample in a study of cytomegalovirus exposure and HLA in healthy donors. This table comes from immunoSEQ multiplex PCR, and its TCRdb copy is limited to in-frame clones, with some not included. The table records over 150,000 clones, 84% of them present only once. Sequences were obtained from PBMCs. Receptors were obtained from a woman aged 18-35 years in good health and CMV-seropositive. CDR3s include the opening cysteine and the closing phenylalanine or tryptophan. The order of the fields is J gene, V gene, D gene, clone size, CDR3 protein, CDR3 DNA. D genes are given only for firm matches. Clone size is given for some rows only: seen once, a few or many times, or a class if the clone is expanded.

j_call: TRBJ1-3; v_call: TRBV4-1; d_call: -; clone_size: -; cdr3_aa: CASSQDHGGSGNTIYF; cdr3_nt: TGCGCCAGCAGCCAAGATCACGGAGGGTCTGGAAACACCATATATTTT
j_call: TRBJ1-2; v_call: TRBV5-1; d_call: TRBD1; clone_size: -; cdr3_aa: CASSDAPTGAYTTGYTF; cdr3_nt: TGCGCCAGCAGCGACGCACCTACAGGGGCATATACGACTGGCTACACCTTC
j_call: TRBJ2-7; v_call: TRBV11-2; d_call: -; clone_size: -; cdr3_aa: CASSLQGYEQYF; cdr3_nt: TGTGCCAGCAGCCTCCAGGGCTACGAGCAGTACTTC
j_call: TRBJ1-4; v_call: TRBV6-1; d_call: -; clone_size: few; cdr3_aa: CASSTVPDEKLFF; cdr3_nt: TGTGCCAGCAGTACCGTGCCGGATGAAAAACTGTTTTTT
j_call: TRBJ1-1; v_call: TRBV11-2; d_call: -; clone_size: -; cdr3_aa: CASSPFRFDSPEAFF; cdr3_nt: TGTGCCAGCAGCCCTTTTCGTTTCGATAGTCCTGAAGCTTTCTTT
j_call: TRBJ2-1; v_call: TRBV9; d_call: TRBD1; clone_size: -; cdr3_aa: CASSVGTGRSDEQFF; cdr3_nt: TGTGCCAGCAGCGTTGGGACAGGCCGATCGGATGAGCAGTTCTTC
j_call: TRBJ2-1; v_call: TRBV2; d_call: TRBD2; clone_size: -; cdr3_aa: CASSGLAGVKSYNEQFF; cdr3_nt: TGTGCCAGCAGTGGACTAGCGGGGGTTAAATCCTACAATGAGCAGTTCTTC
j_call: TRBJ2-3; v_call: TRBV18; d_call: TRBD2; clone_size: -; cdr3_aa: CASSPLAAGDGTDTQYF; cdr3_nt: TGTGCCAGCTCACCCCTCGCTGCGGGGGACGGCACAGATACGCAGTATTTT
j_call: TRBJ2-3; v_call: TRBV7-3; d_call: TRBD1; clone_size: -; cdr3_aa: CASSLTGTGPQGDTQYF; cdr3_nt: TGTGCCAGCAGCTTAACAGGGACGGGCCCACAGGGGGATACGCAGTATTTT
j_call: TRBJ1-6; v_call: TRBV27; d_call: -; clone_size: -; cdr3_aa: CASSSKYNSPLHF; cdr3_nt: TGTGCCAGCAGTAGCAAGTATAATTCACCCCTCCACTTT
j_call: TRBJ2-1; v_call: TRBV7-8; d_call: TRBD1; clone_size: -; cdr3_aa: CASSTRTGPNEQFF; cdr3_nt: TGTGCCAGCAGCACCAGGACAGGGCCTAATGAGCAGTTCTTC
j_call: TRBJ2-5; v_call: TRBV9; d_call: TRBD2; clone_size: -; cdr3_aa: CASSVGPAGVQETQYF; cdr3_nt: TGTGCCAGCAGCGTAGGGCCAGCGGGGGTACAAGAGACCCAGTACTTC
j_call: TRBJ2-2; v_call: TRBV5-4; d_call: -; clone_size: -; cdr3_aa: CASSSEAGELFF; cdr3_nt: TGTGCCAGCAGCTCGGAGGCCGGGGAGCTGTTTTTT
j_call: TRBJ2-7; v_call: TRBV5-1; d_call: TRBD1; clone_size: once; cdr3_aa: CASSRSQGASLHEQYF; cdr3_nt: TGCGCCAGCAGCCGGAGCCAGGGGGCGAGTCTTCACGAGCAGTACTTC
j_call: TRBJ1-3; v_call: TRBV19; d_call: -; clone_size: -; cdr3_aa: CASSTSGSSGNTIYF; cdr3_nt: TGTGCCAGTAGTACCTCGGGGAGCTCTGGAAACACCATATATTTT
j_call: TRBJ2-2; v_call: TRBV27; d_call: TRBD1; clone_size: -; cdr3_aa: CAVPPDRQDTGELFF; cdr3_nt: TGTGCCGTCCCCCCGGACAGGCAAGACACCGGGGAGCTGTTTTTT
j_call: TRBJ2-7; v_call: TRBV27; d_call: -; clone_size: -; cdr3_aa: CASSPRVGGTYEQYF; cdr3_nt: TGTGCCAGCAGTCCCCGCGTCGGCGGTACCTACGAGCAGTACTTC
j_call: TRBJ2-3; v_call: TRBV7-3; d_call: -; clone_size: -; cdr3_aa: CASSAPGSDTQYF; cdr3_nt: TGTGCCAGCAGCGCCCCGGGATCCGATACGCAGTATTTT
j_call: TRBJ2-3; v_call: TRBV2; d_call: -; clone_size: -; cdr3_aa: CATGAGDTQYF; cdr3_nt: TGTGCCACCGGAGCTGGTGATACGCAGTATTTT
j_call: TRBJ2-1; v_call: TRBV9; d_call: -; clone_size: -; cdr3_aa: CASSVGATGYNEQFF; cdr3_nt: TGTGCCAGCAGCGTAGGTGCCACCGGCTACAATGAGCAGTTCTTC
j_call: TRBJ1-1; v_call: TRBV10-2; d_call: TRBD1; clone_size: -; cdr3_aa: CASSDGRGMNTEAFF; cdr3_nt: TGCGCCAGCAGTGATGGCAGGGGGATGAACACTGAAGCTTTCTTT